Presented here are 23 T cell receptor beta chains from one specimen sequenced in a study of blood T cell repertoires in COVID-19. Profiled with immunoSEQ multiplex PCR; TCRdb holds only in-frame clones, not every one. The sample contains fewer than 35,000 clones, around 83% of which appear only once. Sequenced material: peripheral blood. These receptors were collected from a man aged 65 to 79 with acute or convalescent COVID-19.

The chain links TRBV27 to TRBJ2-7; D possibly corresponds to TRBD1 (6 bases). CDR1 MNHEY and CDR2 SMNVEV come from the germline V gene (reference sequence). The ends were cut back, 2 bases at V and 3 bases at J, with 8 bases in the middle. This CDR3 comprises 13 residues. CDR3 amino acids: CASSLTQGYEQYF. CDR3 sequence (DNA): TGTGCCAGCAGTTTAACACAGGGCTACGAGCAGTACTTC.

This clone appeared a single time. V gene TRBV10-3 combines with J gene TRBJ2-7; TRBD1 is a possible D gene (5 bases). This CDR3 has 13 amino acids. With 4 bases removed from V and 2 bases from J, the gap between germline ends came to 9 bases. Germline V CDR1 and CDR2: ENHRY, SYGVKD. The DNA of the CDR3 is TGTGCCATCAGTGCACAGGCAACCTACGAGCAGTACTTC. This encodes CAISAQATYEQYF.

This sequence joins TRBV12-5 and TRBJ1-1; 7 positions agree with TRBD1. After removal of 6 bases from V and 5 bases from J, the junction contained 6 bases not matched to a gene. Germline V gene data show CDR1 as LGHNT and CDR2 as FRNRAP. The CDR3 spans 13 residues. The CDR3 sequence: CASGRTGVTEAFF. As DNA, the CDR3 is TGTGCTAGTGGCCGTACAGGGGTTACTGAAGCTTTCTTT.

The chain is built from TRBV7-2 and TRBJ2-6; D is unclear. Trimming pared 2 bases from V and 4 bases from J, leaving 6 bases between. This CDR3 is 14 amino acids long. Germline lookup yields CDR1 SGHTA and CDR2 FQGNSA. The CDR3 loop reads CASSLSGGANVLTF. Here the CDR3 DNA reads TGTGCCAGCAGCTTATCTGGCGGGGCCAACGTCCTGACTTTC.

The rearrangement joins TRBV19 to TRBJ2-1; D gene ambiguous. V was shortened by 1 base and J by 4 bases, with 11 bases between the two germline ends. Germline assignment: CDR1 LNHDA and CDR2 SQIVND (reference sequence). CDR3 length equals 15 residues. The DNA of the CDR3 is TGTGCCAGTAGTATAGCCCATCTCGGTTACAATGAGCAGTTCTTC. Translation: CASSIAHLGYNEQFF.

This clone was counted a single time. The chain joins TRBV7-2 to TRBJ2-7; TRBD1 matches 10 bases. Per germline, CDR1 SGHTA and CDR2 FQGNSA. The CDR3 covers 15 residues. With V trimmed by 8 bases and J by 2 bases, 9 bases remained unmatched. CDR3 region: CASLPGTGVPYEQYF. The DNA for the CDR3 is TGTGCCAGCCTCCCCGGGACAGGGGTCCCCTACGAGCAGTACTTC.

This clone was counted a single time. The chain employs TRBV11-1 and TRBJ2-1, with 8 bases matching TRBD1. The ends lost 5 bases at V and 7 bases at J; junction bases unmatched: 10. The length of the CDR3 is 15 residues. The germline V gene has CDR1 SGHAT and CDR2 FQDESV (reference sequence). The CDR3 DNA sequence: TGTGCCAGCAGCCCCCGTCAGGGGGCGAAGAATGAGCAGTTCTTC. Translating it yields CASSPRQGAKNEQFF.

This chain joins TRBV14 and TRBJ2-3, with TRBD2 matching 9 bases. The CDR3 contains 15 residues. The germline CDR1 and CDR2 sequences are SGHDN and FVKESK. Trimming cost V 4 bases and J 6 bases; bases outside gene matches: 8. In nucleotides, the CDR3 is TGTGCCAGCAGCCCTCCGGCTAGCGGGGTCGATACGCAGTATTTT. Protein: CASSPPASGVDTQYF. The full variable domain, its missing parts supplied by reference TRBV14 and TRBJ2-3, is EAGVTQFPSHSVIEKGQTVTLRCDPISGHDNLYWYRRVMGKEIKFLLHFVKESKQDESGMPNNRFLAERTGGTYSTLKVQPAELEDSGVYFCASSPPASGVDTQYFGPGTRLTVL.

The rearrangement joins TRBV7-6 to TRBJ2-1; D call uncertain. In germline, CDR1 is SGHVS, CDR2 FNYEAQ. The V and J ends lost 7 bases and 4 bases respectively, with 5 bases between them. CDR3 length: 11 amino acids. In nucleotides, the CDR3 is TGTGCCAGCACCAGTTACAATGAGCAGTTCTTC. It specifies CASTSYNEQFF. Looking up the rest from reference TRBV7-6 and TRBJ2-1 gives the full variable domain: GAGVSQSPRYKVTKRGQDVALRCDPISGHVSLYWYRQALGQGPEFLTYFNYEAQQDKSGLPNDRFSAERPEGSISTLTIQRTEQRDSAMYRCASTSYNEQFFGPGTRLTVL.

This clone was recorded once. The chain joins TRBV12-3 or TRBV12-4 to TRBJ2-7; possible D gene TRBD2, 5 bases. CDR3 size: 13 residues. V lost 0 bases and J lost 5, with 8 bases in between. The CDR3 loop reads CASSLAVGNEQYF. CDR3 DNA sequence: TGTGCCAGCAGTTTAGCGGTCGGGAACGAGCAGTACTTC.

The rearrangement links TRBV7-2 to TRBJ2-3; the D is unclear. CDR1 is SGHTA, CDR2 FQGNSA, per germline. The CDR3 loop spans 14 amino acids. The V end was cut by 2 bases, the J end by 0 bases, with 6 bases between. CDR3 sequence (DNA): TGTGCCAGCAGCTTACTACTCAGCACAGATACGCAGTATTTT. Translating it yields CASSLLLSTDTQYF.

The CDR3 here is CASSDIREEGEKLFF. CDR3 DNA: TGTGCCAGCAGTGATATCCGGGAAGAAGGAGAAAAACTGTTTTTT. This rearrangement joins TRBV25-1 to TRBJ1-4; unclear D gene. Germline-derived CDR1 and CDR2 are MGHDK and SYGVNS. V lost 3 bases and J 8 bases, leaving 16 bases between the germline ends. CDR3 length: 15 residues.

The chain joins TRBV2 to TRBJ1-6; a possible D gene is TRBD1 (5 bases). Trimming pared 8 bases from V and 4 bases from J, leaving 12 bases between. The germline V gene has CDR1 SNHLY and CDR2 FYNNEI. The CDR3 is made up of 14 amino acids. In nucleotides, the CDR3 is TGTGCCAGCGGGGGGGACGGATATAATTCACCCCTCCACTTT. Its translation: CASGGDGYNSPLHF.

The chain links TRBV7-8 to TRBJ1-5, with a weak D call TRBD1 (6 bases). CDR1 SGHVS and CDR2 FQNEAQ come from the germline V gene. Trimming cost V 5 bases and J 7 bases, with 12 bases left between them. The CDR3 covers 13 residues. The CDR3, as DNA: TGTGCCAGCAGCCTCGGACAGCAGCAGCCCCAGCATTTT. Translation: CASSLGQQQPQHF. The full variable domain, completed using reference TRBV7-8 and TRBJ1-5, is GAGVSQSPRYKVAKRGQDVALRCDPISGHVSLFWYQQALGQGPEFLTYFQNEAQLDKSGLPSDRFFAERPEGSVSTLKIQRTQQEDSAVYLCASSLGQQQPQHFGDGTRLSIL.

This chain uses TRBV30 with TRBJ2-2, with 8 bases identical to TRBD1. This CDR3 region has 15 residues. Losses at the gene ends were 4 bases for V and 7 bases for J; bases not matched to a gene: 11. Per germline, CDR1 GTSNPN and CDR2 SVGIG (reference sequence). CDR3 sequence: CAWNGQGVSNGELFF. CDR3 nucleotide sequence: TGTGCCTGGAATGGACAGGGTGTGAGCAACGGGGAGCTGTTTTTT.

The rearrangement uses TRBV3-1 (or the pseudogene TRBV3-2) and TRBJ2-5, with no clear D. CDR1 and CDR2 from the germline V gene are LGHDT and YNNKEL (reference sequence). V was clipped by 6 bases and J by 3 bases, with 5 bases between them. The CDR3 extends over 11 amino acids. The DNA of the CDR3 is TGTGCCAGCAGGTCAGAAGAGACCCAGTACTTC. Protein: CASRSEETQYF.

The CDR3 loop is CASSAGQVEKLFF. Here the CDR3 DNA reads TGTGCCAGCAGCGCGGGACAGGTTGAAAAACTGTTTTTT. This chain connects TRBV5-8 to TRBJ1-4, with 8 bases aligning to TRBD1. Trimming at V came to 4 bases and at J to 7 bases, leaving 3 bases not matched to a gene. This CDR3 is built from 13 residues. CDR1 and CDR2 (germline): SGHTS, YDEGEE.

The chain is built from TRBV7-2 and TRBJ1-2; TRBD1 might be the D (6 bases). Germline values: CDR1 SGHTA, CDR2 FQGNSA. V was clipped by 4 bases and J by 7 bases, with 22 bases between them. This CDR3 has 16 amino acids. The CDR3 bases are TGTGCCAGCAGCTCCCCAAGGGGGGGGGCGGTGATTGGCTACACCTTC. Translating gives CASSSPRGGAVIGYTF.

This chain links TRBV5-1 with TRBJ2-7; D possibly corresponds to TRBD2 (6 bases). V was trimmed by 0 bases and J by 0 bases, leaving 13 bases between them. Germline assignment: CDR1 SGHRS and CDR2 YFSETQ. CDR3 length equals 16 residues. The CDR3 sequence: CASSLGALASSYEQYF. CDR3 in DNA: TGCGCCAGCAGCTTGGGGGCCCTAGCGTCCTCCTACGAGCAGTACTTC.

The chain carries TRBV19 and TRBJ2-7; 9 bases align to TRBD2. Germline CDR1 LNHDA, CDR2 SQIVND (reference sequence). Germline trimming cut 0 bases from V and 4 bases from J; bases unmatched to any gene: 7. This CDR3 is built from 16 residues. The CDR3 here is CASSIEAGSGRYEQYF. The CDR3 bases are TGTGCCAGTAGTATAGAGGCCGGCAGCGGGAGGTACGAGCAGTACTTC.

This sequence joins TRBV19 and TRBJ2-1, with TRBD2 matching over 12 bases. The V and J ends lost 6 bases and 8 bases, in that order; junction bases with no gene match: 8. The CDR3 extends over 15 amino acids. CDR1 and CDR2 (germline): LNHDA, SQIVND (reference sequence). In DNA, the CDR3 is TGTGCCAGTAGAAGACTAGCGGGAGCCCCCCATGAGCAGTTCTTC. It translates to CASRRLAGAPHEQFF.

Here the CDR3 DNA reads TGTGCCAGCAGCTTATCTCCACAGGGGGCATTGGTTACAGATACGCAGTATTTT. Protein product: CASSLSPQGALVTDTQYF. This rearrangement joins TRBV5-5 to TRBJ2-3, with 9 positions matching TRBD1. In germline, CDR1 is SGHKS, CDR2 YYEKEE (reference sequence). The CDR3 spans 18 residues. The junction had 13 bases not matched to a gene; V was cut back by 2 bases and J by 3 bases.

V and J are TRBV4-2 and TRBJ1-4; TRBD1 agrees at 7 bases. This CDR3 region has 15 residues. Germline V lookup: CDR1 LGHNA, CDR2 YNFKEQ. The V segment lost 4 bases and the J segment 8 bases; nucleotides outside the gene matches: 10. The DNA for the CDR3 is TGTGCCAGCAGCCTCGGGACAGACGATTTCGAAAAACTGTTTTTT. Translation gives CASSLGTDDFEKLFF.